Reported below is one T cell receptor beta chain. Generated by immunoSEQ multiplex PCR, the TCRdb table keeps only in-frame clones and is missing some. The repertoire consists of under 350,000 clones, with about nine tenths occurring once and the leading ten covering 2% to 2.5%. V shed 3 bases and J shed 4 bases, with 8 bases lying between them. In germline, CDR1 is SGHKS, CDR2 YYEKEE (reference sequence). This CDR3 contains 13 residues. This sample is drawn from a study of blood T cell repertoires in COVID-19. V and J are TRBV5-5 and TRBJ1-5; D is ambiguous. Sequenced material: peripheral blood. The source of this sequence is a man aged 45-60 years with acute or convalescent COVID-19. The CDR3 sequence: CASSSGVNQPQHF. CDR3 DNA sequence: TGTGCCAGCAGCTCCGGGGTAAATCAGCCCCAGCATTTT. Using reference TRBV5-5 and TRBJ1-5 for the parts outside the CDR3, the full variable domain is DAGVTQSPTHLIKTRGQQVTLRCSPISGHKSVSWYQQVLGQGPQFIFQYYEKEERGRGNFPDRFSARQFPNYSSELNVNALLLGDSALYLCASSSGVNQPQHFGDGTRLSIL.